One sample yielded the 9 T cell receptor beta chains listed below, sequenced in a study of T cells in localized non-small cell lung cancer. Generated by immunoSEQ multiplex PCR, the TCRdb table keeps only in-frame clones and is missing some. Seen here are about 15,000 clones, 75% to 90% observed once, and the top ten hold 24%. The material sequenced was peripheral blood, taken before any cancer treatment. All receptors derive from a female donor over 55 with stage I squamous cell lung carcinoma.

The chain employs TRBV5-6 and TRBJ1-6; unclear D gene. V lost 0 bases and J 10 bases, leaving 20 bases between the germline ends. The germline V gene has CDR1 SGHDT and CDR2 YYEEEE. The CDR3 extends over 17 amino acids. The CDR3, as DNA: TGTGCCAGCAGCTTGGGCCGGAGTGAAGTCTATGGGTCACCCCTCCACTTT. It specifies CASSLGRSEVYGSPLHF.

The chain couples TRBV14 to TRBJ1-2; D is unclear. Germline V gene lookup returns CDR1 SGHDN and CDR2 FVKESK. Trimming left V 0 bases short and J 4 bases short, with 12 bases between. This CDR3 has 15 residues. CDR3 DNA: TGTGCCAGCAGCCAAGACTCGACCTGGGGCTATGGCTACACCTTC. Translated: CASSQDSTWGYGYTF.

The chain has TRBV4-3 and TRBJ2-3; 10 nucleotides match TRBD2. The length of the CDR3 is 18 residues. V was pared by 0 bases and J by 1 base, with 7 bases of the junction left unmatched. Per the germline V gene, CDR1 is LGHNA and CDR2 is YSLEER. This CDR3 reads CASSQDLIAGGRTDTQYF. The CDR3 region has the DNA TGCGCCAGCAGCCAAGACTTGATAGCGGGAGGTCGCACAGATACGCAGTATTTT.

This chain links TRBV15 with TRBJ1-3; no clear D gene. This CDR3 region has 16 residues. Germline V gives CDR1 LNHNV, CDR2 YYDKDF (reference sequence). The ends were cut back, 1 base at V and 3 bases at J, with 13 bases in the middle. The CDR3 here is CATSRGALGIGNTIYF. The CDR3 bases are TGTGCCACCAGCAGAGGTGCGCTTGGGATTGGAAACACCATATATTTT.

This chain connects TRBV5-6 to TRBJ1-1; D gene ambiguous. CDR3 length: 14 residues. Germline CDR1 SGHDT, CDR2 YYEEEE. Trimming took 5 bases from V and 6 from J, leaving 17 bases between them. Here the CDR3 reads CASSFNSGIAEAFF. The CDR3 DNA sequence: TGTGCCAGCAGTTTTAATTCGGGGATCGCTGAAGCTTTCTTT.

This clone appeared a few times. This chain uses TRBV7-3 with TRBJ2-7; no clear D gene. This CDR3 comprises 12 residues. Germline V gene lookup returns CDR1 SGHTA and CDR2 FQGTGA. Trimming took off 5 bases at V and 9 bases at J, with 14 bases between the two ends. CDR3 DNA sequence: TGTGCCAGCAGCCAGGACGGCTCCGGGCAGTACTTC. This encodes CASSQDGSGQYF.

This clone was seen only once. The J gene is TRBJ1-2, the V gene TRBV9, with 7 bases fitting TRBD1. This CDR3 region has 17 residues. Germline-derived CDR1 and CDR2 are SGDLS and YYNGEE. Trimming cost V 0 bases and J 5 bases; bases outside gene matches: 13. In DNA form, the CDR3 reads TGTGCCAGCAGCGTAGATTCCCGACAGGGCAGTGATTATGGCTACACCTTC. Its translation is CASSVDSRQGSDYGYTF.

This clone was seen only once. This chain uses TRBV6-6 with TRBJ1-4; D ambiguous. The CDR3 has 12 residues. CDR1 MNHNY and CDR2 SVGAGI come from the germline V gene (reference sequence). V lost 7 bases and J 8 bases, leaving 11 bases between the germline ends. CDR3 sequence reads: CASTVGLEKLFF. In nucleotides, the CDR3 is TGTGCCAGCACGGTGGGTTTGGAAAAACTGTTTTTT.

CDR3 coding DNA: TGTGCCAGCAGTGAAGAGGGCTCTGGAAACACCATATATTTT. Encoded protein: CASSEEGSGNTIYF. The rearrangement joins TRBV2 to TRBJ1-3; no reliable D call. The CDR3 sequence is 14 residues long. Trimming stripped 1 base from V and 0 bases from J, with 4 bases between. The germline V gene has CDR1 SNHLY and CDR2 FYNNEI.